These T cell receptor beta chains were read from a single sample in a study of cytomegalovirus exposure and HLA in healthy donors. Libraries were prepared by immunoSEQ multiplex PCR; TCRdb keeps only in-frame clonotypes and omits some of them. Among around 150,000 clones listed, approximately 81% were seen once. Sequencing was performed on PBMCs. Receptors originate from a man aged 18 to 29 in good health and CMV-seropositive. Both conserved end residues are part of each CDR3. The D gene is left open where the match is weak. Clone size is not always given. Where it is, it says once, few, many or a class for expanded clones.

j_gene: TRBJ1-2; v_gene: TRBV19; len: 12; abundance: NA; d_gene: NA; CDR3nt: TGTGCCAGTAGCCCGAGAGAGCATGGCTACACCTTC; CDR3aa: CASSPREHGYTF
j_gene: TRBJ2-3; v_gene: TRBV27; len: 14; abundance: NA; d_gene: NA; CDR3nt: TGTGCCAGCAGTACAGGGATGATCACAGATACGCAGTATTTT; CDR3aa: CASSTGMITDTQYF
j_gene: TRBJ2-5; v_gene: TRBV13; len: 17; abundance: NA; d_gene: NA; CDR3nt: TGTGCCAGCAGCCCCCCGATGCGAGGGGGGGCTTCGGAGACCCAGTACTTC; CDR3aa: CASSPPMRGGASETQYF
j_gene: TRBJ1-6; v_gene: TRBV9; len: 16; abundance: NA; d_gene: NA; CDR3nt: TGTGCCAGCAGCGAGGGGACACCCTCCTATAATTCACCCCTCCACTTT; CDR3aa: CASSEGTPSYNSPLHF
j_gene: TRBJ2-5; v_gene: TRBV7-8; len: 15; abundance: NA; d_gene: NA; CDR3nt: TGTGCCAGCAGCCCGACCGGGGTAGCGCAGCAGACCCAGTACTTC; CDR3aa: CASSPTGVAQQTQYF
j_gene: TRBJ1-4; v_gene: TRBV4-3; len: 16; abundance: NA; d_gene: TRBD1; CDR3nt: TGCGCCAGCAGCCAAGATAGGGGGACAGGGAACGAAAAACTGTTTTTT; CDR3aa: CASSQDRGTGNEKLFF
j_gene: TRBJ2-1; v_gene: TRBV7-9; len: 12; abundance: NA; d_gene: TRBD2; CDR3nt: TGTGCCAGCAGCCGGGGGGGAGATGAGCAGTTCTTC; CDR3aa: CASSRGGDEQFF
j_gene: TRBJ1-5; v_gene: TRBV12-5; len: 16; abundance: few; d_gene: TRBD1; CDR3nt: TGTGCTAGTGGGCTTACCGGGACAGGGGTGAGTCAGCCCCAGCATTTT; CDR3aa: CASGLTGTGVSQPQHF
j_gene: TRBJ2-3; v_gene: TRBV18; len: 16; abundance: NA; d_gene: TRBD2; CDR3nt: TGTGCCAGCTCACTTGCCCGGGACTATGCCGCAGATACGCAGTATTTT; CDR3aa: CASSLARDYAADTQYF
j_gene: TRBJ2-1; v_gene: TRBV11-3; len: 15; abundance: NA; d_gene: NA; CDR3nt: TGTGCCAGCAGCTTAGACGGCGGGGACTACAATGAGCAGTTCTTC; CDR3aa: CASSLDGGDYNEQFF
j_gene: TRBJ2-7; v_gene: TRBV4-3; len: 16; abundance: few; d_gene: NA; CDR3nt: TGCGCCAGCAGCCAAGATCTGGGCGACAGCTCCTACGAGCAGTACTTC; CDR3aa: CASSQDLGDSSYEQYF
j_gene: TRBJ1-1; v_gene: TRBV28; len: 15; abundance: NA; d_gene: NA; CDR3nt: TGTGCCAGCAGTTTGGGCAGAGTAATGAACACTGAAGCTTTCTTT; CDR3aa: CASSLGRVMNTEAFF
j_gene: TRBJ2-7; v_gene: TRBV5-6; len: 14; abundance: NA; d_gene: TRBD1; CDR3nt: TGTGCCAGCAGCTGGACAGGGAGGTCCTACGAGCAGTACTTC; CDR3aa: CASSWTGRSYEQYF
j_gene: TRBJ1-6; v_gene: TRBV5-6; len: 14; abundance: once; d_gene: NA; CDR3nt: TGTGCCAGCAGCTCCCTAGGGGGGGATTCACCCCTCCACTTT; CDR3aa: CASSSLGGDSPLHF
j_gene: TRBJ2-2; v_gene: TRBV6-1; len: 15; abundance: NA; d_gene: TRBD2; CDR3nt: TGTGCCAGCAGCCCGACTAGCGGGGGATCGGGGGAGCTGTTTTTT; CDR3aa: CASSPTSGGSGELFF
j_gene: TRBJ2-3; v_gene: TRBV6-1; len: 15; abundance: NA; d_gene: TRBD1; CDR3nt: TGTGCCAGCAGTGAACGACAGGGGGCCACAGATACGCAGTATTTT; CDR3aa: CASSERQGATDTQYF
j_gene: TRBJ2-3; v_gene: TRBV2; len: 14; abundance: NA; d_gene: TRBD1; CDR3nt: TGTGCCAGCATGGACAGGGCCCTGGAGTATACGCAGTATTTT; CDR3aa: CASMDRALEYTQYF
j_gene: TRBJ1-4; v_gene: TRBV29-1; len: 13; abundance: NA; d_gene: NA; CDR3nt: TGCAGCGTTGAAGGACAGGCGAATGAAAAACTGTTTTTT; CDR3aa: CSVEGQANEKLFF
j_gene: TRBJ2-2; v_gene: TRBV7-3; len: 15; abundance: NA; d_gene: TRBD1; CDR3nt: TGTGCCAGCAGCTCGACAGGGGAATACACCGGGGAGCTGTTTTTT; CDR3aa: CASSSTGEYTGELFF
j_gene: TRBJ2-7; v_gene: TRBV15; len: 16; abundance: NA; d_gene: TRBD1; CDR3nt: TGTGCCACCAGCAGTCCGGGACAGGGGGCACCCTACGAGCAGTACTTC; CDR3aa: CATSSPGQGAPYEQYF
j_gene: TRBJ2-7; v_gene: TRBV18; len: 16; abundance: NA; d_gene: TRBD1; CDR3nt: TGTGCCAGCTCACCGACCGGGACAGGGATCTCCTACGAGCAGTACTTC; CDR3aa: CASSPTGTGISYEQYF
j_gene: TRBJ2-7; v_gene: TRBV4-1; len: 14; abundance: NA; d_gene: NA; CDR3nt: TGCGCCAGCAGCCAGCTCCGGGACAACTACGAGCAGTACTTC; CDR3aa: CASSQLRDNYEQYF
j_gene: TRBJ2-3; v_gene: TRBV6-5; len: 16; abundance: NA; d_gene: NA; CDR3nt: TGTGCCAGCAGTTACTCGGGTAGCAGTGTCACAGATACGCAGTATTTT; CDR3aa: CASSYSGSSVTDTQYF
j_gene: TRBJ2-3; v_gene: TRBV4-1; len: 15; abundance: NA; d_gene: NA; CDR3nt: TGCGCCAGCAGCCAAGTTAACAGGGCCGCAGATACGCAGTATTTT; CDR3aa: CASSQVNRAADTQYF
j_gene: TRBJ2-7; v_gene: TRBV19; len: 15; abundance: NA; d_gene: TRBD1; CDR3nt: TGTGCCAGTAGCGGAACCGGACAGGAACCCTACGAGCAGTACTTC; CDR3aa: CASSGTGQEPYEQYF
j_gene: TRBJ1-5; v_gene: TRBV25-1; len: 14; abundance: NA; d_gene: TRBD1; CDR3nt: TGTGCCAGCAGTGAGACAGGGGGGGGTCAGCCCCAGCATTTT; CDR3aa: CASSETGGGQPQHF
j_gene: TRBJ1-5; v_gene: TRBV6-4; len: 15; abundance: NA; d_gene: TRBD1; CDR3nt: TGTGCCAGCAGTCCCGGGACAGGTGACAATCAGCCCCAGCATTTT; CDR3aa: CASSPGTGDNQPQHF
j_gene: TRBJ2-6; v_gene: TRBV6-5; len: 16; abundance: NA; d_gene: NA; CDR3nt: TGTGCCAGCAGTTCGCCCACAGGGTTCGGGGCCAACGTCCTGACTTTC; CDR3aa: CASSSPTGFGANVLTF
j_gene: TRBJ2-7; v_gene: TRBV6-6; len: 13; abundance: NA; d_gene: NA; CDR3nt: TGTGCCAGCAGTTCTTATACGGTGTACGAGCAGTACTTC; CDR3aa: CASSSYTVYEQYF
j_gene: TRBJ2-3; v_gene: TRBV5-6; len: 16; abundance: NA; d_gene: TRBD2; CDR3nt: TGTGCCAGCAGCTTGGCGGGGGGGCCGAGCACAGATACGCAGTATTTT; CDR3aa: CASSLAGGPSTDTQYF
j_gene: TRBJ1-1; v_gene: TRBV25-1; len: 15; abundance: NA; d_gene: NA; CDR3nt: TGTGCCAGCAGTGAAACAGGGATACTGAACACTGAAGCTTTCTTT; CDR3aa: CASSETGILNTEAFF
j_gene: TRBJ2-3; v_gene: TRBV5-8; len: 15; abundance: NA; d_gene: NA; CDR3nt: TGTGCCAGCAGCTCTATACGCGAAACCACAGATACGCAGTATTTT; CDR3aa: CASSSIRETTDTQYF
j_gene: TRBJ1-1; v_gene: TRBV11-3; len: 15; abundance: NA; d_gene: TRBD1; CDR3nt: TGTGCCAGCAGCTTAGGGACAGGGTTGAACACTGAAGCTTTCTTT; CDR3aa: CASSLGTGLNTEAFF
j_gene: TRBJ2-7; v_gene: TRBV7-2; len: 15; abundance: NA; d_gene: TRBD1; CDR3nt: TGTGCCAGCAGCCCGTCCCCGGGACAGGGATCCGAGCAGTACTTC; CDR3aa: CASSPSPGQGSEQYF
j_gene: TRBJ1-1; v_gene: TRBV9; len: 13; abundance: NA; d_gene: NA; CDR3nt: TGTGCCAGCAGCGTTAACGCGGGTGGCGGGGCTTTCTTT; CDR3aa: CASSVNAGGGAFF
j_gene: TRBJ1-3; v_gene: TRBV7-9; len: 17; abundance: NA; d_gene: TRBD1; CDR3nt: TGTGCCAGCAGCTTATTACTCGGGACAGGGGCTGGAAACACCATATATTTT; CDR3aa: CASSLLLGTGAGNTIYF
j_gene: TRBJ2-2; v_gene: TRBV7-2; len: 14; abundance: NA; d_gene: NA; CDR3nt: TGTGCCAGCAGCCCGCAAGCTTACACCGGGGAGCTGTTTTTT; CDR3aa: CASSPQAYTGELFF
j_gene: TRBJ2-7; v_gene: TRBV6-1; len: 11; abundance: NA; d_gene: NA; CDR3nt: TGTGCCGTAGAGATCACCCTCCAGCAGTACTTC; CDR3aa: CAVEITLQQYF
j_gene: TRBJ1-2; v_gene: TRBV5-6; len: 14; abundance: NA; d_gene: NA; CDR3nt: TGTGCCAGCAGCTTGAACCTCCTAGACTATGGCTACACCTTC; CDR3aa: CASSLNLLDYGYTF
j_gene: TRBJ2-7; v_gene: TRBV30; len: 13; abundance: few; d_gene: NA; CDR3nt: TGTGCCTGGAACTCCCCCCGGGGTTACGAGCAGTACTTC; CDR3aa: CAWNSPRGYEQYF
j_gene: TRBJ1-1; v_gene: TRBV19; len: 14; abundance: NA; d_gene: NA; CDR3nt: TGTGCCAGTAGTATAGGCGGAATTCGGACTGAAGCTTTCTTT; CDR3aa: CASSIGGIRTEAFF
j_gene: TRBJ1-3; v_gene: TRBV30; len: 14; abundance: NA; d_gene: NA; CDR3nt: TGTGCCTGGGCAAGGGCAGGGGCTGGAAACACCATATATTTT; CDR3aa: CAWARAGAGNTIYF
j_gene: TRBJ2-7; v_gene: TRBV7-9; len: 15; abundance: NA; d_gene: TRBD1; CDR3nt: TGTTCCAGCAGCTTAGCACGACAGGGGTTGTACGAGCAGTACTTC; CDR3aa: CSSSLARQGLYEQYF
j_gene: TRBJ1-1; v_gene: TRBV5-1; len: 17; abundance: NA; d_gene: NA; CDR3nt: TGCGCCAGCAGCCCAGACCTAAAAGACTGGCCGAACACTGAAGCTTTCTTT; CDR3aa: CASSPDLKDWPNTEAFF
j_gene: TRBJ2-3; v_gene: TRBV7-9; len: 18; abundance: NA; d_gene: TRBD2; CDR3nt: TGTGCCAGCAGCTTACGGGTGGGACTAGCGGGGAGCACAGATACGCAGTATTTT; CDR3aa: CASSLRVGLAGSTDTQYF
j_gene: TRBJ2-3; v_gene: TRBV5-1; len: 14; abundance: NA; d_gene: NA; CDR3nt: TGCGCCAGCAGCGGGGAGCGAAGCACAGATACGCAGTATTTT; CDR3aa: CASSGERSTDTQYF
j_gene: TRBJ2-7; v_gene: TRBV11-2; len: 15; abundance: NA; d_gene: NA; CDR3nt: TGTGCCAGCAGCTTAGCTTCGGGGGAATCCTACGAGCAGTACTTC; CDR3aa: CASSLASGESYEQYF
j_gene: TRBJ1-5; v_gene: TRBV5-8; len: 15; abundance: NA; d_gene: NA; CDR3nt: TGTGCCAGCAGCCCCGACACTTATAGCAATCAGCCCCAGCATTTT; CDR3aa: CASSPDTYSNQPQHF
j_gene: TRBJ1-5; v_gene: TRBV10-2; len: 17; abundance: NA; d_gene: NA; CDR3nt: TGCGCCAGCAGTGAGTCTAGGAGGGGATCGAGCAATCAGCCCCAGCATTTT; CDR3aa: CASSESRRGSSNQPQHF
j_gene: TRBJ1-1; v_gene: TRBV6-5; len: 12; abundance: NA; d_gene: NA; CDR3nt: TGTGCCAGCAGACAGGGGAACACTGAAGCTTTCTTT; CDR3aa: CASRQGNTEAFF
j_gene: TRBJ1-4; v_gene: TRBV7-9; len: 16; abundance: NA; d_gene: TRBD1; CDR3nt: TGTGCCAGCAGCCAGTCCTTAGGACAGGGTGTAGAAAAACTGTTTTTT; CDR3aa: CASSQSLGQGVEKLFF
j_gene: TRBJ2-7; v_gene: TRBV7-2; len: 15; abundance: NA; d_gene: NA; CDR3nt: TGTGCCAGCAGCTTAGGGTACAGGGAGATTTACGAGCAGTACTTC; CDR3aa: CASSLGYREIYEQYF
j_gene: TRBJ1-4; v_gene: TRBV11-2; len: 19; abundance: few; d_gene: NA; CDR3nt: TGTGCCAGCAGCTTGACGGGCTTCGGCAGGGCGCGAACTAATGAAAAACTGTTTTTT; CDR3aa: CASSLTGFGRARTNEKLFF
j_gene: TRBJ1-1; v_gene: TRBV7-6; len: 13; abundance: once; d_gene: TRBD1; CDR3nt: TGTGCCAGCAGTGCCGACAGGGGCCTTGAAGCTTTCTTT; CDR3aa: CASSADRGLEAFF
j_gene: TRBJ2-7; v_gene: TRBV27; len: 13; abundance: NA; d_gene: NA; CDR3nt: TGTGCCAGCAGTTTAGCTCGGGGGTACGAGCAGTACTTC; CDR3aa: CASSLARGYEQYF